This is a list of T cell receptor beta chains from one sample in a study of regulatory T cells in long-lasting Graves disease. MiXCR, applied by TCRdb to the multiplex PCR reads, yields one record per CDR3 protein. The sample includes a few hundred thousand distinct CDR3 sequences, over 9.5% of them seen just once. These data were likewise used in another study, on T cells in Graves' hyperthyroidism and ophthalmopathy.

This specimen consisted of peripheral blood mononuclear cells (PBMCs), obtained at new diagnosis, from a patient treated with antithyroid drugs. The receptors come from a young woman with Graves disease. Each CDR3 is given with its conserved first and last residue. Fields, in order: V gene, clone size, J gene, CDR3 protein. Clone size appears in some rows only: once, few, many, or a class for an expanded clone.

>TRBV3-1|few|TRBJ2-1
CASTGRRSRGNEQFF
>TRBV19|many|TRBJ1-5
CASSLVPGQENRPQHF
>TRBV6-1|-|TRBJ2-5
CASSSGEGETQYF
>TRBV7-6|-|TRBJ2-6
CANSLTGLSSGANVLTF
>TRBV14|-|TRBJ2-3
CASSPKASTDTQYF
>TRBV7-9|many|TRBJ2-5
CASGEEGWGLQETQYF
>TRBV20-1|many|TRBJ2-1
CSANDLAGGPINEQFF
>TRBV20-1|many|TRBJ1-2
CSAKVNPAWGYTF
>TRBV7-9|many|TRBJ1-2
CASSPARRDGYTF
>TRBV27|many|TRBJ2-3
CASSPYSYTDTQYF
>TRBV7-3|many|TRBJ1-1
CASSLEGTYTEAFF
>TRBV28|many|TRBJ2-1
CASGGGWYNEQFF
>TRBV5-1|-|TRBJ2-2
CASRGGPTGTGELFF
>TRBV7-2|many|TRBJ1-1
CASSTGGGTFNTEAFF
>TRBV9|-|TRBJ1-6
CASRGDNSPLHF
>TRBV6-5|many|TRBJ1-4
CASSYVSFLGEKLFF
>TRBV20-1|few|TRBJ1-2
CSAYRMTLPNYGYTF
>TRBV27|few|TRBJ1-1
CASNSRGRAFF
>TRBV30|many|TRBJ2-5
CAWSLGPGAETQYF
>TRBV12-3/TRBV12-4|many|TRBJ2-3
CASSSQRERGTTDTQYF
>TRBV2|many|TRBJ2-3
CASKEKGSTDTQYF
>TRBV13|few|TRBJ1-1
CASCREGTEAFF
>TRBV15|many|TRBJ2-3
CATSRDRLAGATDTQYF
>TRBV28|many|TRBJ2-5
CASSFVSGGQGAGETQYF
>TRBV3-1|many|TRBJ2-3
CASSQLAGVTDTQYF
>TRBV20-1|once|TRBJ1-3
CSVSSQGSGGNTIYF
>TRBV28|many|TRBJ2-7
CASSQSPGGTSYEQYF
>TRBV5-1|few|TRBJ1-4
CASSLSGATNEKLFF
>TRBV5-1|-|TRBJ2-2
CASTWGTGELFF
>TRBV28|many|TRBJ1-5
CASSSVLGVGQPQHF
>TRBV15|many|TRBJ1-5
CATSNLKGRQPQHF
>TRBV5-1|many|TRBJ2-1
CASRERVAGGPMNEQFF
>TRBV20-1|few|TRBJ2-7
CSASNFGPSGDPYEQYF
>TRBV6-1|many|TRBJ2-5
CASNQRRGQETQYF
>TRBV6-2/TRBV6-3|few|TRBJ2-2
CASSNSRELFF
>TRBV20-1|many|TRBJ2-5
CSAPPRVAGAETQYF
>TRBV28|many|TRBJ1-1
CASSLWSALEAFF
>TRBV3-1|many|TRBJ2-1
CASSTFAGGRDEQFF
>TRBV28|-|TRBJ2-7
CASGAPSTYEQYF
>TRBV12-3/TRBV12-4|many|TRBJ2-1
CASRSTSGDYNEQFF
>TRBV4-1|many|TRBJ1-4
CASSQDLRQVNEKLFF
>TRBV10-2|many|TRBJ2-1
CASSESGNPSNEQFF
>TRBV7-9|many|TRBJ2-1
CASSEQGGRGNEQFF
>TRBV20-1|many|TRBJ2-7
CSASGGGSYEQYF
>TRBV20-1|many|TRBJ2-1
CSARAEEQFF
>TRBV6-4|few|TRBJ1-2
CASRPDLLIGGYTF
>TRBV7-2|-|TRBJ2-3
CASGSSPTDTQYF
>TRBV12-3/TRBV12-4|many|TRBJ2-3
CASSPPGLAGGTDTQYF